The 27 T cell receptor beta chains below all came from one sample that was sequenced in a study of cytomegalovirus exposure and HLA in healthy donors. The PCR employed 60 Vbeta primers together with 13 Jbeta primers. Libraries were prepared by immunoSEQ multiplex PCR; TCRdb keeps only in-frame clonotypes and omits some of them. Of approximately 170,000 clones listed, approximately 81% are singletons. Specimen: PBMCs. The receptor set was obtained from a man aged 45-60 years in good health and CMV-seropositive.

The chain recombines TRBV11-3 with TRBJ2-7, with TRBD2 identical over 13 bases. The CDR3 is 16 residues long. The germline V gene encodes CDR1 SGHNT and CDR2 YENEEA. Losses at the gene ends were 3 bases for V and 6 bases for J; bases not matched to a gene: 8. The DNA for the CDR3 is TGTGCCAGCAGCTTCTCCGGGACTAGCGGGGTCTGCGAGCAGTACTTC. It translates to CASSFSGTSGVCEQYF.

This clone showed up just once. This sequence joins TRBV15 and TRBJ2-7; 11 nucleotides line up with TRBD2. Trimming removed 0 bases from V and 4 bases from J; junction bases left unmatched: 2. CDR3 length equals 15 residues. The germline V gene encodes CDR1 LNHNV and CDR2 YYDKDF (reference sequence). The CDR3 spells CATSRDASGGYEQYF. CDR3 bases: TGTGCCACCAGCAGAGATGCTAGCGGGGGGTACGAGCAGTACTTC.

The rearrangement links TRBV2 to TRBJ2-1; 11 positions agree with TRBD2. The CDR3 covers 16 residues. V lost 8 bases, J lost 0 bases, and 6 bases stayed unmatched. Looked up from germline, CDR1 is SNHLY and CDR2 is FYNNEI. Here the CDR3 DNA reads TGTGCCAGCCGGGTAGCGGGGGGGAGCTCCTACAATGAGCAGTTCTTC. It specifies CASRVAGGSSYNEQFF.

The chain carries TRBV28 and TRBJ1-2; 9 bases are a match to TRBD1. With V trimmed by 7 bases and J by 7 bases, 13 bases remained unmatched. The CDR3 length is 15 residues. Germline V lookup: CDR1 MDHEN, CDR2 SYDVKM. DNA for the CDR3: TGTGCCAGCAAAAACCGGGGACAGGGTTACGGTGGCTACACCTTC. This codes for CASKNRGQGYGGYTF.

This clone was recorded once. The chain is built from TRBV21-1 and TRBJ1-5. TRBV21-1 is a pseudogene segment. The CDR3 sequence is 15 residues long. CDR3 amino acids: CASTRSGPSNQPQHF. As DNA, the CDR3 is TGTGCCAGCACTCGGAGCGGGCCTAGCAATCAGCCCCAGCATTTT.

CDR3 bases: TGCGCCAGCAGCTTGCCCGGGACATACACCGGGGAGCTGTTTTTT. Protein sequence: CASSLPGTYTGELFF. The chain uses TRBV5-1 and TRBJ2-2, with D possibly being TRBD1 (6 bases). V lost 1 base and J lost 3, with 10 bases in between. The CDR3 length is 15 residues. Germline CDR1 SGHRS, CDR2 YFSETQ.

This rearrangement joins TRBV6-1 to TRBJ2-1; 8 bases align to TRBD1. Germline trimming cut 3 bases from V and 5 bases from J; bases unmatched to any gene: 3. The CDR3 is made up of 14 amino acids. From germline, CDR1 is MNHNS and CDR2 SASEGT. CDR3 in amino acids: CASSEVDRDNEQFF. The CDR3 coding sequence is TGTGCCAGCAGTGAGGTGGACAGGGACAATGAGCAGTTCTTC.

This clone was counted only a few times. The chain recombines TRBV4-3 with TRBJ2-1, with D hard to call. The CDR3 sequence is 16 residues long. Germline V gene data show CDR1 as LGHNA and CDR2 as YSLEER. The V end was cut by 1 base, the J end by 0 bases, with 10 bases between. The DNA for the CDR3 is TGCGCCAGCAGCCAAGCGGAGAGGAGCTCCTACAATGAGCAGTTCTTC. As protein: CASSQAERSSYNEQFF.

The CDR3 spells CASSKRGGVGQPQHF. For the CDR3, the DNA is TGTGCCAGCAGCAAAAGGGGGGGGGTCGGGCAGCCCCAGCATTTT. The V and J genes are TRBV21-1 and TRBJ1-5. TRBV21-1 is assigned pseudogene status. The CDR3 extends over 15 amino acids.

CDR3 coding DNA: TGTGCCAGCAGTACACCTTCTTGGACAGGTACCACCGGGGAGCTGTTTTTT. Translated: CASSTPSWTGTTGELFF. J is TRBJ2-2 and V is TRBV2; 7 nucleotides agree with TRBD1. CDR1 SNHLY and CDR2 FYNNEI come from the germline V gene. With 5 bases clipped from V and 4 bases from J, the junction kept 13 bases outside the gene matches. CDR3 length: 17 residues.

This sequence joins TRBV27 and TRBJ1-2, with TRBD1 matching over 7 bases. In germline, CDR1 is MNHEY, CDR2 SMNVEV (reference sequence). This CDR3 has 13 residues. The ends lost 0 bases at V and 7 bases at J; junction bases unmatched: 2. CDR3 bases: TGTGCCAGCAGTTTATCAGGGGGCGGTGGCTACACCTTC. Translated: CASSLSGGGGYTF.

The chain links TRBV4-2 to TRBJ1-4; the D is unclear. V lost 3 bases and J 0 bases, leaving 8 bases between the germline ends. The germline V gene encodes CDR1 LGHNA and CDR2 YNFKEQ. CDR3 length: 15 residues. In DNA form, the CDR3 reads TGTGCCAGCAGCCAGCGGGCAGCAACTAATGAAAAACTGTTTTTT. It specifies CASSQRAATNEKLFF.

The V gene is TRBV6-6, the J gene TRBJ1-5; possible D gene TRBD1, 5 bases. V lost 0 bases to trimming and J lost 8 bases, with 8 bases between them. The CDR3 has 13 residues. Looked up from germline, CDR1 is MNHNY and CDR2 is SVGAGI (reference sequence). CDR3 residues: CASSYSGGEPQHF. The CDR3 bases are TGTGCCAGCAGTTACTCCGGGGGGGAGCCCCAGCATTTT.

Here the CDR3 DNA reads TGTGCCAGCAGTTACGAGGGAGGGCCCCGGAATACGCAGTATTTT. It translates to CASSYEGGPRNTQYF. This rearrangement joins TRBV6-5 to TRBJ2-3; the match to TRBD2 covers 7 bases. Germline CDR1 is MNHEY and CDR2 is SVGAGI. The CDR3 consists of 15 residues. With V trimmed by 2 bases and J by 7 bases, 9 bases remained unmatched.

The chain recombines TRBV19 with TRBJ2-5; D is perhaps TRBD2 (5 bases). V was cut by 10 bases and J by 3 bases, with 15 bases left in between. The CDR3 spans 13 residues. From germline, CDR1 is LNHDA and CDR2 SQIVND (reference sequence). CDR3 nucleotide sequence: TGTGCCACCAGGCGGGCGCTGGAAGAGACCCAGTACTTC. This gives the protein CATRRALEETQYF.

This clone was detected once. V usage is TRBV6-6 and J usage is TRBJ1-5, with 7 positions matching TRBD1. Trimming at V came to 4 bases and at J to 6 bases, leaving 12 bases not matched to a gene. CDR3 length equals 16 residues. Per the germline V gene, CDR1 is MNHNY and CDR2 is SVGAGI (reference sequence). The CDR3 spells CASSLGQSATAQPQHF. CDR3 DNA: TGTGCCAGCAGTTTGGGACAGTCTGCTACCGCTCAGCCCCAGCATTTT.

This clone appeared once. This chain joins TRBV5-1 and TRBJ2-3; TRBD1 agrees at 8 bases. The V gene end was trimmed by 4 bases and the J gene end by 6 bases; junction bases not matched to a gene: 10. Germline assignment: CDR1 SGHRS and CDR2 YFSETQ. The length of the CDR3 is 15 residues. DNA of the CDR3: TGCGCCAGCAGCGGGGTGACAGGGGTGGCGGATACGCAGTATTTT. As protein: CASSGVTGVADTQYF.

This chain connects TRBV5-1 to TRBJ2-1, with 7 bases that match TRBD1. Germline lookup yields CDR1 SGHRS and CDR2 YFSETQ. V shed 0 bases and J 2 bases; nucleotides not matched to a gene: 11. The CDR3 extends over 18 amino acids. CDR3 DNA: TGCGCCAGCAGCTTGGACAGGGGAAGCCTTAGAACCTACAATGAGCAGTTCTTC. This gives the protein CASSLDRGSLRTYNEQFF.

The chain employs TRBV7-8 and TRBJ1-5; a possible D gene is TRBD1 (6 bases). This CDR3 spans 15 amino acids. Germline V lookup: CDR1 SGHVS, CDR2 FQNEAQ. The ends were cut back, 4 bases at V and 0 bases at J, with 10 bases in the middle. Written as DNA, the CDR3 is TGTGCCAGCAGCTACGGACAGAATAGCAATCAGCCCCAGCATTTT. Residues: CASSYGQNSNQPQHF.

The V call is TRBV4-2, the J call TRBJ1-2, with TRBD1 as a possible D gene (5 bases). The CDR3 consists of 19 residues. CDR1 and CDR2 (germline): LGHNA, YNFKEQ. V was pared by 0 bases and J by 2 bases, with 22 bases between. In DNA form, the CDR3 reads TGTGCCAGCAGCCAAGACCCCCCTATGGGGGGTTCCTCAAACTATGGCTACACCTTC. It yields the protein CASSQDPPMGGSSNYGYTF.

The V call is TRBV6-1, the J call TRBJ2-5; a possible D gene is TRBD1 (6 bases). The CDR3 length is 15 residues. The germline gives CDR1 MNHNS, CDR2 SASEGT. V was shortened by 6 bases and J by 0 bases, with 14 bases between the two germline ends. The CDR3 reads CASRVGGRNQETQYF. CDR3 coding DNA: TGTGCCAGCAGGGTTGGGGGCCGGAACCAAGAGACCCAGTACTTC.

The chain recombines TRBV6-5 with TRBJ1-3, with D tentatively TRBD1 (5 bases). Trimming left V 2 bases short and J 3 bases short, with 11 bases between. CDR3 size: 15 residues. CDR1 is MNHEY, CDR2 SVGAGI, per germline. Here the CDR3 reads CASSYDRYFGNTIYF. Written as DNA, the CDR3 is TGTGCCAGCAGTTACGACAGATACTTTGGAAACACCATATATTTT.

The V gene is TRBV7-8, the J gene TRBJ2-2; D is undetermined. In germline, CDR1 is SGHVS, CDR2 FQNEAQ. Trimming cost V 2 bases and J 4 bases, with 11 bases left between them. CDR3 length: 15 residues. DNA of the CDR3: TGTGCCAGCAGCTTACCGGCTCGAGGCACCGGGGAGCTGTTTTTT. Residues: CASSLPARGTGELFF.

This chain uses TRBV7-2 with TRBJ2-3; D is unclear. The CDR3 covers 13 residues. Trimming removed 2 bases from V and 0 bases from J, with 3 bases in between. Germline V gene data show CDR1 as SGHTA and CDR2 as FQGNSA. Here the CDR3 reads CASSLHSTDTQYF. The DNA of the CDR3 is TGTGCCAGCAGCTTACATAGCACAGATACGCAGTATTTT.

The chain employs TRBV2 and TRBJ2-3; 9 bases match TRBD2. The CDR3 is made up of 15 amino acids. The V and J ends lost 5 bases and 2 bases, in that order; junction bases with no gene match: 5. Looked up from germline, CDR1 is SNHLY and CDR2 is FYNNEI. The CDR3 reads CASSFSGGLTDTQYF. In DNA, the CDR3 is TGTGCCAGCAGTTTTAGCGGGGGACTCACAGATACGCAGTATTTT.

The V and J genes are TRBV5-4 and TRBJ2-3, with D possibly being TRBD2 (6 bases). This CDR3 comprises 14 residues. V was trimmed by 4 bases and J by 1 base, leaving 10 bases between them. Per germline, CDR1 SGHNT and CDR2 YYREEE (reference sequence). The CDR3 DNA sequence: TGTGCCAGCAGCCGGGGGAGTGGCACAGATACGCAGTATTTT. Its translation: CASSRGSGTDTQYF.

V and J are TRBV6-4 and TRBJ2-3; D is perhaps TRBD2 (6 bases). This CDR3 comprises 12 residues. CDR1 is MRHNA, CDR2 SNTAGT, per germline. Trimming cost V 8 bases and J 8 bases, with 14 bases left between them. CDR3 loop: CASDSGPSTQYF. The CDR3 DNA reads as TGTGCCAGCGATAGCGGTCCCAGTACGCAGTATTTT.